This T cell receptor (beta chain) was sequenced in a study of control samples from healthy donors and cancer patients. The table came from immunoSEQ multiplex PCR; TCRdb's copy has only in-frame clones and leaves some out. The profile shows fewer than 110,000 clones, 75% to 90% of them singletons. Germline CDR1 SGHRS, CDR2 YFSETQ. The V and J ends lost 0 bases and 3 bases, in that order; junction bases with no gene match: 2. The CDR3 consists of 14 residues. The gene calls are TRBV5-1 and TRBJ2-7; 8 positions agree with TRBD1. The sequenced sample was PBMCs. This TCR was recovered from a man aged 60-69 years with lung cancer. The CDR3 loop reads CASSLGTGGYEQYF. The CDR3 DNA follows: TGCGCCAGCAGCTTGGGTACAGGGGGCTACGAGCAGTACTTC.